The rows below give T cell receptor beta chains drawn from one sample of a study of metastatic and nonmetastatic thyroid tumors. TCRdb re-clonotyped the PCR reads via MiXCR. The sample has 34,000 or so clones, about 18% seen once. The specimen was blood. Source of these receptors: a female donor with papillary thyroid cancer or a benign thyroid nodule (not recorded which). Some clones in this sample may be carry-over from other donors' samples. Both conserved end residues are part of each CDR3. Fields, in order: D gene, J gene, clone size, V gene, CDR3 protein, CDR3 DNA. D genes are given only for firm matches. A clone size is listed for some rows: how often the clone was seen (once, few, many), or a class if it is expanded.

D gene: TRBD2; J gene: TRBJ2-2; clone size: medium-sized; V gene: TRBV12-3/TRBV12-4; CDR3 protein: CASSFRGLGDGELFF; CDR3 DNA: TGTGCCAGCAGTTTTCGAGGACTAGGAGACGGGGAGCTGTTTTTT
D gene: -; J gene: TRBJ1-5; clone size: -; V gene: TRBV6-1; CDR3 protein: CASTGSNQPQHF; CDR3 DNA: TGTGCCAGCACGGGTAGCAATCAGCCCCAGCATTTT
D gene: -; J gene: TRBJ1-2; clone size: -; V gene: TRBV19; CDR3 protein: CASSNGAVSGYTF; CDR3 DNA: TGTGCCAGTAGTAATGGGGCAGTGAGTGGCTACACCTTC
D gene: -; J gene: TRBJ2-1; clone size: many; V gene: TRBV9; CDR3 protein: CASSVSEAGEQFF; CDR3 DNA: TGTGCCAGCAGCGTTTCCGAGGCGGGTGAGCAGTTCTTC
D gene: TRBD2; J gene: TRBJ2-1; clone size: many; V gene: TRBV20-1; CDR3 protein: CSAGGLAGEEQFF; CDR3 DNA: TGCAGTGCTGGGGGACTAGCGGGAGAAGAGCAGTTCTTC
D gene: -; J gene: TRBJ2-1; clone size: few; V gene: TRBV24-1; CDR3 protein: CATSVLSEQFF; CDR3 DNA: TGTGCCACCAGTGTCTTGTCTGAGCAGTTCTTC
D gene: -; J gene: TRBJ1-5; clone size: many; V gene: TRBV12-3/TRBV12-4; CDR3 protein: CASSSRGKVGQPQHF; CDR3 DNA: TGTGCCAGCAGCTCCCGGGGGAAGGTTGGTCAGCCCCAGCATTTT
D gene: -; J gene: TRBJ2-7; clone size: many; V gene: TRBV11-3; CDR3 protein: CASSRVGEQYF; CDR3 DNA: TGTGCCAGCAGCCGGGTAGGCGAGCAGTACTTC
D gene: TRBD2; J gene: TRBJ2-2; clone size: -; V gene: TRBV11-1; CDR3 protein: CASRGLAGDGTGELFF; CDR3 DNA: TGTGCCAGCAGGGGACTAGCGGGAGACGGAACCGGGGAGCTGTTTTTT
D gene: -; J gene: TRBJ1-5; clone size: many; V gene: TRBV7-9; CDR3 protein: CASRNYASINQPQHF; CDR3 DNA: TGTGCCAGCAGAAACTACGCCAGTATCAATCAGCCCCAGCATTTT
D gene: -; J gene: TRBJ1-2; clone size: many; V gene: TRBV6-5; CDR3 protein: CASSYSIRDVYGYTF; CDR3 DNA: TGTGCCAGCAGTTACTCGATTAGGGACGTCTATGGCTACACCTTC
D gene: -; J gene: TRBJ2-5; clone size: many; V gene: TRBV5-1; CDR3 protein: CASSQGSQRETQYF; CDR3 DNA: TGCGCCAGCAGCCAGGGGAGCCAACGGGAGACCCAGTACTTC
D gene: -; J gene: TRBJ2-5; clone size: few; V gene: TRBV27; CDR3 protein: CASSSSPIQGLRGETQYF; CDR3 DNA: TGTGCCAGCAGTTCGTCTCCTATACAGGGTCTACGAGGAGAGACCCAGTACTTC
D gene: -; J gene: TRBJ1-5; clone size: few; V gene: TRBV7-2; CDR3 protein: CASSLAGALNSNQPQHF; CDR3 DNA: TGTGCCAGCAGCTTGGCAGGGGCTCTCAATAGCAATCAGCCCCAGCATTTT
D gene: -; J gene: TRBJ1-2; clone size: -; V gene: TRBV10-2; CDR3 protein: CASSEVTLPNYGYTF; CDR3 DNA: TGCGCCAGCAGTGAAGTAACTCTCCCTAACTATGGCTACACCTTC
D gene: TRBD1; J gene: TRBJ2-3; clone size: medium-sized; V gene: TRBV9; CDR3 protein: CASSTTGPQYF; CDR3 DNA: TGTGCCAGCAGCACGACAGGGCCGCAGTATTTT
D gene: -; J gene: TRBJ2-3; clone size: -; V gene: TRBV20-1; CDR3 protein: CSARGSRDIHDTQYF; CDR3 DNA: TGCAGTGCTAGAGGGTCTAGAGATATCCATGATACGCAGTATTTT
D gene: -; J gene: TRBJ1-1; clone size: -; V gene: TRBV27; CDR3 protein: CASSFGGGGNTEAFF; CDR3 DNA: TGTGCCAGCAGTTTCGGGGGGGGTGGGAACACTGAAGCTTTCTTT
D gene: -; J gene: TRBJ1-2; clone size: few; V gene: TRBV6-1; CDR3 protein: CASRPFPPFNYGYTF; CDR3 DNA: TGTGCCAGCAGGCCCTTTCCCCCCTTTAACTATGGCTACACCTTC
D gene: TRBD1; J gene: TRBJ2-1; clone size: few; V gene: TRBV6-1; CDR3 protein: CASNTGGNEQFF; CDR3 DNA: TGTGCCAGCAACACAGGGGGCAATGAGCAGTTCTTC
D gene: TRBD2; J gene: TRBJ2-1; clone size: -; V gene: TRBV29-1; CDR3 protein: CRLGTSEGEQFF; CDR3 DNA: TGCCGACTCGGGACTAGCGAGGGTGAGCAGTTCTTC
D gene: TRBD2; J gene: TRBJ2-3; clone size: many; V gene: TRBV20-1; CDR3 protein: CSVTGSGGGTDTQYF; CDR3 DNA: TGCAGCGTCACCGGGTCGGGAGGGGGCACAGATACGCAGTATTTT
D gene: -; J gene: TRBJ1-1; clone size: -; V gene: TRBV28; CDR3 protein: CASSRANTEAFF; CDR3 DNA: TGTGCCAGCAGTAGAGCTAACACTGAAGCTTTCTTT
D gene: -; J gene: TRBJ1-1; clone size: many; V gene: TRBV12-3/TRBV12-4; CDR3 protein: CASSPQGGEAFF; CDR3 DNA: TGTGCCAGCAGTCCGCAAGGGGGGGAGGCTTTCTTT
D gene: -; J gene: TRBJ2-3; clone size: many; V gene: TRBV9; CDR3 protein: CASSRQGMADTQYF; CDR3 DNA: TGTGCCAGCAGCAGACAAGGTATGGCAGATACGCAGTATTTT
D gene: -; J gene: TRBJ1-2; clone size: many; V gene: TRBV3-1; CDR3 protein: CASSQDRIGRVGHLGYGYTF; CDR3 DNA: TGTGCCAGCAGCCAAGATAGAATCGGGCGCGTGGGACATTTGGGCTATGGCTACACCTTC
D gene: TRBD1; J gene: TRBJ2-1; clone size: -; V gene: TRBV20-1; CDR3 protein: CSARDGTDINNEQFF; CDR3 DNA: TGCAGTGCCAGGGACGGGACAGATATTAACAATGAGCAGTTCTTC
D gene: TRBD1; J gene: TRBJ1-2; clone size: -; V gene: TRBV5-1; CDR3 protein: CASNTGTEGLYTF; CDR3 DNA: TGTGCCAGCAACACCGGGACAGAGGGGCTCTACACCTTC
D gene: -; J gene: TRBJ1-6; clone size: many; V gene: TRBV3-1; CDR3 protein: CASSQRGRGRGSPLHF; CDR3 DNA: TGTGCCAGCAGCCAACGGGGCCGGGGGAGGGGTTCACCCCTCCACTTT
D gene: -; J gene: TRBJ2-3; clone size: many; V gene: TRBV5-4; CDR3 protein: CASSSAGPRFTDTQYF; CDR3 DNA: TGTGCCAGCAGCTCGGCGGGACCGAGGTTCACAGATACGCAGTATTTT
D gene: TRBD2; J gene: TRBJ2-7; clone size: few; V gene: TRBV28; CDR3 protein: CASTPPSGSKYEQYF; CDR3 DNA: TGTGCCAGCACCCCGCCTAGCGGGTCTAAATACGAGCAGTACTTC
D gene: TRBD1; J gene: TRBJ2-1; clone size: many; V gene: TRBV18; CDR3 protein: CASSPGQNSNEQFF; CDR3 DNA: TGTGCCAGCTCACCGGGACAGAACTCCAATGAGCAGTTCTTC
D gene: -; J gene: TRBJ1-3; clone size: few; V gene: TRBV9; CDR3 protein: CASSVAGVLGNTIYF; CDR3 DNA: TGTGCCAGCAGCGTAGCTGGAGTACTTGGAAACACCATATATTTT
D gene: -; J gene: TRBJ2-1; clone size: many; V gene: TRBV19; CDR3 protein: CASTPRGGSYNEQFF; CDR3 DNA: TGTGCCAGTACCCCGCGGGGAGGCTCCTACAATGAGCAGTTCTTC
D gene: TRBD1; J gene: TRBJ1-1; clone size: medium-sized; V gene: TRBV4-1; CDR3 protein: CASSLVTGTVAEAFF; CDR3 DNA: TGCGCCAGCAGTCTCGTGACAGGGACTGTCGCTGAAGCTTTCTTT
D gene: TRBD1; J gene: TRBJ2-3; clone size: many; V gene: TRBV20-1; CDR3 protein: CSAPQADRGSTDTQYF; CDR3 DNA: TGCAGTGCTCCCCAGGCTGACAGGGGAAGCACAGATACGCAGTATTTT
D gene: -; J gene: TRBJ2-2; clone size: -; V gene: TRBV9; CDR3 protein: CASSATGWTGELFF; CDR3 DNA: TGTGCCAGCAGCGCTACAGGGTGGACCGGGGAGCTGTTTTTT
D gene: TRBD1; J gene: TRBJ1-6; clone size: medium-sized; V gene: TRBV4-1; CDR3 protein: CASSVAQGVSNSPLHF; CDR3 DNA: TGCGCCAGCAGTGTGGCCCAGGGGGTTTCAAATTCACCCCTCCACTTT
D gene: -; J gene: TRBJ2-7; clone size: many; V gene: TRBV5-1; CDR3 protein: CASSLGSRGKVYEQYF; CDR3 DNA: TGCGCCAGCAGCTTGGGGTCCAGGGGAAAGGTTTACGAGCAGTACTTC
D gene: -; J gene: TRBJ2-4; clone size: many; V gene: TRBV20-1; CDR3 protein: CSAKSWGNIQYF; CDR3 DNA: TGCAGTGCAAAATCTTGGGGAAACATTCAGTACTTC
D gene: TRBD1; J gene: TRBJ1-2; clone size: many; V gene: TRBV5-4; CDR3 protein: CASSPRGRNYGYTF; CDR3 DNA: TGTGCCAGCAGCCCAAGGGGGCGCAACTATGGCTACACCTTC
D gene: -; J gene: TRBJ2-7; clone size: -; V gene: TRBV11-1; CDR3 protein: CASSGRDKVITYEQYF; CDR3 DNA: TGTGCCAGCAGCGGCAGGGACAAAGTCATCACCTACGAGCAGTACTTC
D gene: -; J gene: TRBJ2-7; clone size: many; V gene: TRBV28; CDR3 protein: CASSLETGTNYEQYF; CDR3 DNA: TGTGCCAGCAGTTTAGAGACAGGAACTAACTACGAGCAGTACTTC
D gene: TRBD1; J gene: TRBJ2-2; clone size: few; V gene: TRBV12-3/TRBV12-4; CDR3 protein: CASRTGRGLRYTGELFF; CDR3 DNA: TGTGCCAGCAGGACGGGCAGGGGGCTAAGGTATACTGGGGAGCTGTTTTTT
D gene: -; J gene: TRBJ2-5; clone size: few; V gene: TRBV28; CDR3 protein: CASSPGLLASQGTQYF; CDR3 DNA: TGTGCCAGCAGTCCAGGGTTACTAGCATCGCAAGGGACCCAGTACTTC
D gene: -; J gene: TRBJ2-3; clone size: -; V gene: TRBV6-2/TRBV6-3; CDR3 protein: CASKPASTDTQYF; CDR3 DNA: TGTGCCAGCAAGCCCGCAAGCACAGATACGCAGTATTTT
D gene: -; J gene: TRBJ2-7; clone size: -; V gene: TRBV12-3/TRBV12-4; CDR3 protein: CASEKGGVSYEQYF; CDR3 DNA: TGTGCCAGCGAAAAGGGAGGAGTTTCCTACGAGCAGTACTTC
D gene: TRBD2; J gene: TRBJ2-6; clone size: many; V gene: TRBV18; CDR3 protein: CASSPRGGMGSGANVLTF; CDR3 DNA: TGTGCCAGCTCACCACGCGGGGGAATGGGCTCTGGGGCCAACGTCCTGACTTTC
D gene: -; J gene: TRBJ2-3; clone size: few; V gene: TRBV10-3; CDR3 protein: CAIGGLSTSTDTQYF; CDR3 DNA: TGTGCCATCGGTGGACTATCGACTAGCACAGATACGCAGTATTTT
D gene: -; J gene: TRBJ2-7; clone size: -; V gene: TRBV10-3; CDR3 protein: CAISVGRDYEQYF; CDR3 DNA: TGTGCCATCAGTGTTGGCAGGGACTACGAGCAGTACTTC
D gene: TRBD2; J gene: TRBJ2-2; clone size: -; V gene: TRBV6-2/TRBV6-3; CDR3 protein: CASRKGLAYKNTGELFF; CDR3 DNA: TGTGCCAGCAGAAAGGGACTAGCGTATAAGAACACCGGGGAGCTGTTTTTT
D gene: -; J gene: TRBJ1-5; clone size: once; V gene: TRBV30; CDR3 protein: CAWSVSGNQPQHF; CDR3 DNA: TGTGCCTGGAGTGTATCAGGGAATCAGCCCCAGCATTTT
D gene: -; J gene: TRBJ2-1; clone size: -; V gene: TRBV6-1; CDR3 protein: CASRSLEQFF; CDR3 DNA: TGTGCCAGCAGGTCACTTGAGCAGTTCTTC
D gene: TRBD1; J gene: TRBJ1-4; clone size: few; V gene: TRBV6-1; CDR3 protein: CASREIGGPNEKLFF; CDR3 DNA: TGTGCCAGCAGGGAAATAGGGGGCCCTAATGAAAAACTGTTTTTT
D gene: TRBD1; J gene: TRBJ1-6; clone size: many; V gene: TRBV7-8; CDR3 protein: CASSSRQGRNSPLHF; CDR3 DNA: TGTGCCAGCAGCTCCAGACAGGGTCGGAATTCACCCCTCCACTTT
D gene: -; J gene: TRBJ1-1; clone size: many; V gene: TRBV18; CDR3 protein: CASSPEGGETEAFF; CDR3 DNA: TGTGCCAGCTCACCCGAAGGTGGTGAGACTGAAGCTTTCTTT
D gene: TRBD2; J gene: TRBJ2-7; clone size: many; V gene: TRBV7-6; CDR3 protein: CASSLRSGVGSYEQYF; CDR3 DNA: TGTGCCAGCAGCTTAAGAAGCGGGGTCGGTTCCTACGAGCAGTACTTC
D gene: TRBD2; J gene: TRBJ2-1; clone size: few; V gene: TRBV6-1; CDR3 protein: CASSPGLAGYNEQFF; CDR3 DNA: TGTGCCAGCAGCCCGGGACTAGCGGGTTACAATGAGCAGTTCTTC
D gene: -; J gene: TRBJ2-3; clone size: many; V gene: TRBV25-1; CDR3 protein: CASSESWDTYTDTQYF; CDR3 DNA: TGTGCCAGCAGTGAATCTTGGGACACTTACACAGATACGCAGTATTTT
D gene: -; J gene: TRBJ2-2; clone size: -; V gene: TRBV5-1; CDR3 protein: CASSSIHSGGDLIF; CDR3 DNA: TGCGCCAGCAGCTCGATTCATTCGGGCGGGGATCTGATTTTT